This passage covers 31 T cell receptor beta chains from one sample sequenced in a study of OX40 agonist ivuxolimab in advanced cancers. Libraries were prepared by immunoSEQ multiplex PCR; TCRdb keeps only in-frame clonotypes and omits some of them. Of 30,000 to 45,000 clones listed, less than 90% are singletons. Sequenced material: CD4+ or CD8+ T cells sorted from blood, taken in a trial of the OX40 agonist ivuxolimab. These receptor sequences come from an adult with an advanced solid tumor such as melanoma, head and neck, liver or kidney cancer.

The chain recombines TRBV28 with TRBJ1-1, with D possibly being TRBD1 (5 bases). Trimming took off 10 bases at V and 11 bases at J, with 17 bases between the two ends. This CDR3 has 11 amino acids. Per germline, CDR1 MDHEN and CDR2 SYDVKM. The CDR3 here is CATTWGRRAFF. The CDR3 DNA reads TGTGCCACCACATGGGGGAGGAGGGCTTTCTTT.

The chain combines TRBV7-9 with TRBJ2-3, with D hard to call. Deletions cut 1 base from V and 1 base from J, with 15 bases between. This CDR3 region has 17 residues. CDR1 is SEHNR and CDR2 is FQNEAQ in the germline V gene (reference sequence). The CDR3 protein is CASSLGAAPTGTDTQYF. The CDR3 coding sequence is TGTGCCAGCAGCTTAGGGGCAGCTCCGACGGGCACAGATACGCAGTATTTT.

This clone was counted once. The chain couples TRBV6-1 to TRBJ1-5; D is uncertain. Trimming pared 1 base from V and 5 bases from J, leaving 9 bases between. This CDR3 has 14 residues. CDR1 is MNHNS, CDR2 SASEGT, per germline. The CDR3 region is CASSEGTVYQPQHF. The CDR3 nucleotides read TGTGCCAGCAGTGAAGGGACGGTATATCAGCCCCAGCATTTT.

With regard to this clone: The same CDR3 also results from other DNA sequences found in this sample. The chain combines TRBV18 with TRBJ2-5, with D uncertain. V was trimmed by 4 bases and J by 2 bases, leaving 8 bases between them. Germline lookup yields CDR1 KGHSH and CDR2 LQKENI. CDR3 length: 13 amino acids. The CDR3 here is CASSLGLQETQYF. CDR3 nucleotides: TGTGCCAGCTCACTCGGGCTTCAAGAGACCCAGTACTTC.

V gene TRBV28 combines with J gene TRBJ2-3, with 7 bases lining up with TRBD1. Germline V gene data show CDR1 as MDHEN and CDR2 as SYDVKM. CDR3 size: 11 residues. The V segment lost 4 bases and the J segment 8 bases; nucleotides outside the gene matches: 0. The DNA for the CDR3 is TGTGCCAGCAGTTACAGGGGTACGCAGTATTTT. Translation: CASSYRGTQYF.

The rearrangement uses TRBV19 and TRBJ1-3, with TRBD1 as a possible D gene (5 bases). V lost 8 bases and J lost 2, with 10 bases in between. CDR1 is LNHDA and CDR2 is SQIVND in the germline V gene (reference sequence). The CDR3 runs to 13 residues. Written as DNA, the CDR3 is TGTGCCAGTCAACAGGCGGCTGGAAACACCATATATTTT. Protein: CASQQAAGNTIYF.

This sequence joins TRBV4-1 and TRBJ2-7; 7 bases map to TRBD1. The CDR3 contains 15 residues. V lost 4 bases, J lost 3 bases, and 9 bases stayed unmatched. The germline CDR1 and CDR2 sequences are MGHRA and YSYEKL. The chain's CDR3 is CASSPEQGPFYEQYF. CDR3 coding DNA: TGCGCCAGCAGCCCAGAACAGGGGCCCTTCTACGAGCAGTACTTC.

The gene calls are TRBV7-9 and TRBJ1-4; 8 nucleotides line up with TRBD1. Trimming removed 5 bases from V and 8 bases from J; junction bases left unmatched: 7. The CDR3 length is 14 residues. Germline CDR1 SEHNR, CDR2 FQNEAQ (reference sequence). CDR3: CASSTRQGTEKLFF. CDR3 nucleotide sequence: TGTGCCAGCAGCACCCGACAGGGGACAGAAAAACTGTTTTTT.

V gene TRBV14 combines with J gene TRBJ1-1; D might be TRBD1 (5 bases). V was cut by 0 bases and J by 3 bases, with 8 bases left in between. This CDR3 comprises 14 residues. Germline-derived CDR1 and CDR2 are SGHDN and FVKESK. This CDR3 reads CASSQDWGYTEAFF. The CDR3 nucleotides read TGTGCCAGCAGCCAAGATTGGGGGTACACTGAAGCTTTCTTT.

The genes are TRBV19 and TRBJ2-2, with 8 bases aligning to TRBD2. Trimming took 11 bases from V and 6 from J; bases not matched to a gene: 14. CDR1 is LNHDA, CDR2 SQIVND, per germline (reference sequence). There are 15 residues in the CDR3. CDR3 amino acids: CAVRNEAGVPGELFF. CDR3 bases: TGTGCCGTCAGAAATGAAGCGGGAGTGCCCGGGGAGCTGTTTTTT.

V is TRBV5-1 and J is TRBJ2-2, with D hard to call. From germline, CDR1 is SGHRS and CDR2 YFSETQ. The length of the CDR3 is 17 residues. The V and J ends lost 0 bases and 1 base respectively, with 13 bases between them. The CDR3 reads CASSLAVTALNTGELFF. In nucleotides, the CDR3 is TGCGCCAGCAGCTTGGCCGTAACGGCGTTGAACACCGGGGAGCTGTTTTTT.

Details on this clone: This sample also contains other DNA sequences that code for the same CDR3. V and J are TRBV15 and TRBJ2-2, with D perhaps matching TRBD1 or TRBD2 (5 bases each). This CDR3 spans 14 amino acids. Germline values: CDR1 LNHNV, CDR2 YYDKDF (reference sequence). V dropped 7 bases and J dropped 5 bases, with 14 bases sitting between them. CDR3 nucleotide sequence: TGTGCCACCAAGGTCTATGGGGGAACCGGGGAGCTGTTTTTT. It specifies CATKVYGGTGELFF.

This clone came up a few times. The chain is built from TRBV28 and TRBJ1-5, with D uncertain. The CDR3 consists of 12 residues. Looked up from germline, CDR1 is MDHEN and CDR2 is SYDVKM. Trimming took off 5 bases at V and 0 bases at J, with 2 bases between the two ends. This chain's CDR3 is CASSNSNQPQHF. The CDR3, as DNA: TGTGCCAGCAGTAATAGCAATCAGCCCCAGCATTTT.

V gene TRBV7-3 combines with J gene TRBJ2-2, with TRBD2 identical over 9 bases. The junction had 4 bases not matched to a gene; V was cut back by 5 bases and J by 3 bases. The germline V gene has CDR1 SGHTA and CDR2 FQGTGA. This CDR3 is 15 amino acids long. CDR3 in amino acids: CASSIAGVDTGELFF. In nucleotides, the CDR3 is TGTGCCAGCAGCATAGCGGGAGTGGACACCGGGGAGCTGTTTTTT.

V is TRBV18 and J is TRBJ1-1; 7 bases line up with TRBD1. Losses at the gene ends were 6 bases for V and 3 bases for J; bases not matched to a gene: 13. From germline, CDR1 is KGHSH and CDR2 LQKENI. This CDR3 is built from 16 residues. The CDR3 DNA reads TGTGCCAGCTCCCTGACAGGGATTCATAGTGACACTGAAGCTTTCTTT. Encoded protein: CASSLTGIHSDTEAFF.

The V gene is TRBV15, the J gene TRBJ2-1, with TRBD2 matching 9 bases. After removal of 0 bases from V and 16 bases from J, the junction contained 7 bases not matched to a gene. CDR1 is LNHNV, CDR2 YYDKDF, per germline (reference sequence). The CDR3 extends over 13 amino acids. DNA of the CDR3: TGTGCCACCAGCAGAGATCTAGCGGGATTTGTTTTCTTC. As protein: CATSRDLAGFVFF.

The CDR3 DNA follows: TGTGCCAGCAGTCCACAATACGAGCAGTACTTC. Amino acid sequence: CASSPQYEQYF. The chain joins TRBV28 to TRBJ2-7; D ambiguous. Trimming removed 5 bases from V and 4 bases from J, with 6 bases in between. The CDR3 loop spans 11 amino acids. Per germline, CDR1 MDHEN and CDR2 SYDVKM.

The chain recombines TRBV11-3 with TRBJ2-7, with a possible D match to TRBD1 (5 bases). CDR3 size: 12 residues. Trimming pared 5 bases from V and 3 bases from J, leaving 8 bases between. Germline V gene data show CDR1 as SGHNT and CDR2 as YENEEA. CDR3 bases: TGTGCCAGCAGCCCGGACAACTACGAGCAGTACTTC. Translating it yields CASSPDNYEQYF. The full variable domain, with the rest looked up from reference TRBV11-3 and TRBJ2-7, is EAGVVQSPRYKIIEKKQPVAFWCNPISGHNTLYWYLQNLGQGPELLIRYENEEAVDDSQLPKDRFSAERLKGVDSTLKIQPAELGDSAVYLCASSPDNYEQYFGPGTRLTVT.

V usage is TRBV5-1 and J usage is TRBJ1-6; D not certain. The CDR3 length is 14 residues. V gave up 0 bases and J gave up 12 bases, with 13 bases separating them. Germline V lookup: CDR1 SGHRS, CDR2 YFSETQ. Here the CDR3 DNA reads TGCGCCAGCAGCTTGGGCAGCACCCGTAAACCCCTCCACTTT. It yields the protein CASSLGSTRKPLHF.

This chain connects TRBV28 to TRBJ1-3; D call uncertain. Germline V lookup: CDR1 MDHEN, CDR2 SYDVKM. The V end was cut by 3 bases, the J end by 5 bases, with 17 bases between. The CDR3 extends over 16 amino acids. CDR3 loop: CASSFLTLMGRNTIYF. Written as DNA, the CDR3 is TGTGCCAGCAGTTTCTTGACACTCATGGGTCGAAACACCATATATTTT.

The chain carries TRBV18 and TRBJ1-4; D is unclear. From germline, CDR1 is KGHSH and CDR2 LQKENI. The length of the CDR3 is 15 residues. V lost 6 bases and J 3 bases, leaving 14 bases between the germline ends. The CDR3 loop is CASSPDGVANEKLFF. CDR3 coding DNA: TGTGCCAGCTCGCCCGACGGAGTGGCTAATGAAAAACTGTTTTTT.

The chain is built from TRBV30 and TRBJ2-1; D unresolved. Trimming stripped 7 bases from V and 9 bases from J, with 22 bases between. Germline assignment: CDR1 GTSNPN and CDR2 SVGIG (reference sequence). The CDR3 is made up of 14 amino acids. The CDR3 is CAFNVPKVASEQFF. The CDR3 nucleotides read TGTGCCTTCAATGTCCCAAAGGTCGCCAGTGAGCAGTTCTTC. The full variable domain, its missing parts supplied by reference TRBV30 and TRBJ2-1, is SQTIHQWPATLVQPVGSPLSLECTVEGTSNPNLYWYRQAAGRGLQLLFYSVGIGQISSEVPQNLSASRPQDRQFILSSKKLLLSDSGFYLCAFNVPKVASEQFFGPGTRLTVL.

This clone was observed a handful of times. The V gene is TRBV2, the J gene TRBJ1-2; 7 positions agree with TRBD1. The CDR3 contains 13 residues. V shed 5 bases and J 3 bases; nucleotides not matched to a gene: 3. CDR1 is SNHLY, CDR2 FYNNEI, per germline. Here the CDR3 reads CASSPGGDYGYTF. CDR3 bases: TGTGCCAGCAGTCCAGGGGGAGACTATGGCTACACCTTC.

The chain employs TRBV19 and TRBJ2-1, with D hard to call. The CDR3 is 12 residues long. V lost 3 bases, J lost 6 bases, and 6 bases lay in between. Looked up from germline, CDR1 is LNHDA and CDR2 is SQIVND (reference sequence). CDR3 sequence: CASSIRSNEQFF. The CDR3 nucleotides are TGTGCCAGTAGTATTAGGAGCAATGAGCAGTTCTTC. Based on the CDR3 plus reference TRBV19 and TRBJ2-1, the full variable domain is DGGITQSPKYLFRKEGQNVTLSCEQNLNHDAMYWYRQDPGQGLRLIYYSQIVNDFQKGDIAEGYSVSREKKESFPLTVTSAQKNPTAFYLCASSIRSNEQFFGPGTRLTVL.

This clone was detected once. The chain is built from TRBV13 and TRBJ2-4; D ambiguous. This CDR3 region has 15 residues. Germline CDR1 and CDR2: PRHDT and FYEKMQ (reference sequence). V gave up 3 bases and J gave up 0 bases, with 9 bases separating them. Here the CDR3 DNA reads TGTGCCAGCAGCTTTTTGCACGGAGCCAAAAACATTCAGTACTTC. It translates to CASSFLHGAKNIQYF. The full variable domain, in which reference TRBV13 and TRBJ2-4 provide the parts outside the CDR3, is AAGVIQSPRHLIKEKRETATLKCYPIPRHDTVYWYQQGPGQDPQFLISFYEKMQSDKGSIPDRFSAQQFSDYHSELNMSSLELGDSALYFCASSFLHGAKNIQYFGAGTRLSVL.

This chain joins TRBV28 and TRBJ2-1, with no clear D. From germline, CDR1 is MDHEN and CDR2 SYDVKM. The CDR3 extends over 11 amino acids. The germline V and J ends were trimmed by 3 bases and 8 bases, with 5 bases remaining between them. CDR3 loop: CASSFADEQFF. The CDR3 DNA reads TGTGCCAGCAGTTTCGCAGATGAGCAGTTCTTC. Based on the CDR3 plus reference TRBV28 and TRBJ2-1, the full variable domain is DVKVTQSSRYLVKRTGEKVFLECVQDMDHENMFWYRQDPGLGLRLIYFSYDVKMKEKGDIPEGYSVSREKKERFSLILESASTNQTSMYLCASSFADEQFFGPGTRLTVL.

The chain combines TRBV4-1 with TRBJ1-2; the D gene is possibly TRBD1 (5 bases). Per the germline V gene, CDR1 is MGHRA and CDR2 is YSYEKL. The CDR3 spans 15 residues. V dropped 4 bases and J dropped 1 base, with 13 bases sitting between them. This chain's CDR3 is CASSPSPRDNYGYTF. The CDR3 DNA is TGCGCCAGCAGCCCGAGCCCCAGGGATAACTATGGCTACACCTTC.

This rearrangement joins TRBV7-6 to TRBJ1-5; tentatively, D is TRBD1 (6 bases). The CDR3 runs 15 residues. Germline loops: CDR1 SGHVS, CDR2 FNYEAQ. V lost 1 base to trimming and J lost 2 bases, with 9 bases between them. In DNA, the CDR3 is TGTGCCAGCAGCTTAGGCCCAGGGGGCAATCAGCCCCAGCATTTT. It is translated as CASSLGPGGNQPQHF.

This clone appeared once. The rearrangement uses TRBV2 and TRBJ1-3; TRBD1 agrees at 7 bases. This CDR3 region has 19 residues. Germline V gene lookup returns CDR1 SNHLY and CDR2 FYNNEI. V lost 3 bases and J lost 0; bases outside the gene matches: 14. CDR3 sequence reads: CASSEHGGDRAGSGNTIYF. For the CDR3, the DNA is TGTGCCAGCAGTGAGCACGGGGGAGACAGGGCTGGCTCTGGAAACACCATATATTTT.

This chain connects TRBV5-1 to TRBJ1-2; 7 nucleotides agree with TRBD1. CDR1 is SGHRS and CDR2 is YFSETQ in the germline V gene. The V gene end was trimmed by 4 bases and the J gene end by 4 bases; junction bases not matched to a gene: 7. This CDR3 has 14 amino acids. The CDR3 protein is CASSILQGGYGYTF. The CDR3 DNA sequence: TGCGCCAGCAGCATTCTTCAGGGGGGCTATGGCTACACCTTC.

This chain's CDR3 is CASSLERDAHEQYF. The DNA for the CDR3 is TGTGCCAGCAGCTTAGAAAGGGACGCCCACGAGCAGTACTTC. This chain joins TRBV7-2 and TRBJ2-7; D may match TRBD1 or TRBD2 (5 bases each). The CDR3 has 14 residues. Looked up from germline, CDR1 is SGHTA and CDR2 is FQGNSA. With 1 base removed from V and 5 bases from J, the gap between germline ends came to 12 bases. Supplemented by reference TRBV7-2 and TRBJ2-7, the full variable domain reads GAGVSQSPSNKVTEKGKDVELRCDPISGHTALYWYRQSLGQGLEFLIYFQGNSAPDKSGLPSDRFSAERTGGSVSTLTIQRTQQEDSAVYLCASSLERDAHEQYFGPGTRLTVT.